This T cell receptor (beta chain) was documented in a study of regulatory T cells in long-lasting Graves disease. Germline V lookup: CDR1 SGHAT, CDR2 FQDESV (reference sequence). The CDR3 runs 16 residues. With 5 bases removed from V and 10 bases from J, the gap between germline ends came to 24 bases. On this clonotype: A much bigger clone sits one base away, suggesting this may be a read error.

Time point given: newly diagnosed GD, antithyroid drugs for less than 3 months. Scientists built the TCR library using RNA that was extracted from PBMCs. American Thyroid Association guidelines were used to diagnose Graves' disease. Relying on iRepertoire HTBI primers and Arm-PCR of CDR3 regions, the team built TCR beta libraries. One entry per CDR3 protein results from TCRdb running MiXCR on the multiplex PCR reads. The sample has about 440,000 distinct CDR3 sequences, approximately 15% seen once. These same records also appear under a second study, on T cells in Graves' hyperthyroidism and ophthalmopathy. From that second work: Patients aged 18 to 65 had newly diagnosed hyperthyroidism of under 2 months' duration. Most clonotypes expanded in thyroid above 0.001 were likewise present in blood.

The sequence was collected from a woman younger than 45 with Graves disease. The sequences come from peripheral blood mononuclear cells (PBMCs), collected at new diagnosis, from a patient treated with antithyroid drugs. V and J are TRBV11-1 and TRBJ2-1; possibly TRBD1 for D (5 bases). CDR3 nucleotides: TGTGCCAGCAGCCCCCGGACAATAGCCCAATCGGACGAGCAGTTCTTC. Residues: CASSPRTIAQSDEQFF.